These 15 T cell receptor beta chains share one sample of origin, sequenced in a study of shared clonotypes between healthy human individuals. Using immunoSEQ multiplex PCR, the repertoire was profiled, and TCRdb retains in-frame clones only, with some absent. This sample has about 1 million clones, with approximately 68% found just once. Sequencing was done on a sample of memory CD4+ T cells sorted from blood. The sample's subset: CD45RA-negative fraction. Receptors were obtained from a man younger than 35 in good health.

This clone showed up just a few times. This chain uses TRBV6-5 with TRBJ2-2; D perhaps matches TRBD1 (6 bases). This CDR3 contains 14 residues. The germline V gene has CDR1 MNHEY and CDR2 SVGAGI. V lost 6 bases and J 4 bases, leaving 12 bases between the germline ends. The CDR3 DNA reads TGTGCCAGCAGGCCGACAGGTATCACCGGGGAGCTGTTTTTT. Its translation is CASRPTGITGELFF.

This clone was seen more than once but under ten times. V gene TRBV19 combines with J gene TRBJ1-2; D is uncertain. The CDR3 totals 12 residues. Trimming removed 5 bases from V and 5 bases from J, with 9 bases in between. Germline V gene lookup returns CDR1 LNHDA and CDR2 SQIVND (reference sequence). The CDR3 is CASSRPPYGYTF. The DNA for the CDR3 is TGTGCCAGTAGTCGACCACCTTATGGCTACACCTTC.

This sequence joins TRBV19 and TRBJ2-5; D is uncertain. The CDR3 consists of 19 residues. Germline CDR1 reads LNHDA; CDR2 reads SQIVND (reference sequence). V lost 7 bases and J lost 0, with 27 bases in between. The CDR3 DNA reads as TGTGCCAGTAAGGTCCCCAGCACGGTACGTTCTCCCCACCAAGAGACCCAGTACTTC. Protein product: CASKVPSTVRSPHQETQYF.

The rearrangement joins TRBV28 to TRBJ2-7; 7 bases are shared with TRBD1. The CDR3 is 14 residues long. Germline V gene lookup returns CDR1 MDHEN and CDR2 SYDVKM. Germline trimming cut 6 bases from V and 2 bases from J; bases unmatched to any gene: 7. The CDR3 loop is CASSPGQPPYEQYF. CDR3 bases: TGTGCCAGCAGCCCGGGACAGCCTCCCTACGAGCAGTACTTC.

The CDR3 coding sequence is TGTGCCAGCAGCAAATACGAGGGACAGGTACCCTTTTCGGGAGAGACCCAGTACTTC. Amino acid sequence: CASSKYEGQVPFSGETQYF. The chain combines TRBV21-1 with TRBJ2-5; the table's TRBD1 call for D was not verified on the DNA. TRBV21-1 is given as a pseudogene. The CDR3 runs to 19 residues.

This chain connects TRBV18 to TRBJ2-7; D gene unclear. The CDR3 covers 14 residues. The germline V and J ends were trimmed by 3 bases and 6 bases, with 15 bases remaining between them. CDR1 KGHSH and CDR2 LQKENI come from the germline V gene. The CDR3 here is CASSPRARGSEQYF. In DNA form, the CDR3 reads TGTGCCAGCTCACCCCGGGCCCGAGGAAGCGAGCAGTACTTC.

This clone turned up a few times. This chain uses TRBV2 with TRBJ1-1; D is undetermined. CDR3 length equals 11 residues. V dropped 4 bases and J dropped 9 bases, with 9 bases sitting between them. Germline-derived CDR1 and CDR2 are SNHLY and FYNNEI. CDR3 sequence (DNA): TGTGCCAGCAGTGCCCGGGATCAAGCTTTCTTT. Its protein is CASSARDQAFF.

V is TRBV5-1 and J is TRBJ2-6, with a tentative D call TRBD2 (6 bases). Germline CDR1 reads SGHRS; CDR2 reads YFSETQ. CDR3 size: 17 residues. Trimming shortened V by 5 bases and J by 3 bases, and 18 bases separated the two germline ends. DNA of the CDR3: TGCGCCAGCAGTTACGGGAGAGGGGAAGGTGGGGCCAACGTCCTGACTTTC. Protein sequence: CASSYGRGEGGANVLTF.

The chain is built from TRBV7-9 and TRBJ1-1, with a weak D call TRBD1 (5 bases). The germline V gene encodes CDR1 SEHNR and CDR2 FQNEAQ (reference sequence). CDR3 length equals 15 residues. Trimming removed 5 bases at V and 5 bases at J, with 18 bases between. The DNA for the CDR3 is TGTGCCAGCAGCCCACAGATTGTGGGGGGTACTGAAGCTTTCTTT. Translating gives CASSPQIVGGTEAFF.

Remarks on this clone: The DNA is left out, because the CDR3 cannot be placed on it with certainty; the CDR3 is given as TCRdb lists it. The rearrangement joins TRBV6-5 to TRBJ1-2. Germline CDR1 and CDR2: MNHEY and SVGAGI. The CDR3 has 15 amino acids, counting both end residues. CDR3 sequence reads: CASSSSDTGIYGYTF.

The chain employs TRBV2 and TRBJ2-6; a weak D match, TRBD1 (5 bases). Trimming shortened V by 2 bases and J by 0 bases, and 11 bases separated the two germline ends. This CDR3 spans 17 amino acids. Germline V gives CDR1 SNHLY, CDR2 FYNNEI. Here the CDR3 DNA reads TGTGCCAGCAGTGAAAGACAGCCAAGCTCTGGGGCCAACGTCCTGACTTTC. Its translation is CASSERQPSSGANVLTF.

The CDR3 loop reads CASSYSLAYNEQFF. The CDR3 DNA reads TGTGCCAGCAGTTACTCCCTTGCCTACAATGAGCAGTTCTTC. The chain uses TRBV6-5 and TRBJ2-1; D is uncertain. Trimming shortened V by 0 bases and J by 2 bases, and 5 bases separated the two germline ends. CDR3 length: 14 residues. Germline V gene lookup returns CDR1 MNHEY and CDR2 SVGAGI.

As for this clone: A junction boundary mismatches the germline segment, possibly from a read error. This chain uses TRBV7-7 with TRBJ2-5; 9 nucleotides line up with TRBD1. Germline V CDR1 and CDR2: SSHAT, FNYEAQ (reference sequence). CDR3 length: 16 residues. The CDR3 protein is CASSRNVPGQGETQYF. In DNA, the CDR3 is TGTGCTAGCAGCCGTAACGTACCGGGACAGGGAGAGACCCAGTACTTC.

This clone was seen once. The chain is built from TRBV7-2 and TRBJ1-1; D is ambiguous. V shed 1 base and J shed 3 bases, with 12 bases lying between them. The CDR3 loop spans 15 amino acids. In germline, CDR1 is SGHTA, CDR2 FQGNSA. Written as DNA, the CDR3 is TGTGCCAGCAGCTTAGATGGCGGGTATTACACTGAAGCTTTCTTT. Its translation is CASSLDGGYYTEAFF.

This clone showed up just once. A single base is all that separates this from a far larger clone, so a read error is likely. No conserved phenylalanine or tryptophan is present at the end of the CDR3, so a read error is the likely explanation. The CDR3 loop is CATQTGTVTNSPLHL. In nucleotides, the CDR3 is TGTGCCACCCAAACAGGGACAGTGACTAATTCACCCCTCCACCTT. The chain couples TRBV27 to TRBJ1-6; 7 nucleotides match TRBD1. The V segment lost 10 bases and the J segment 6 bases; nucleotides outside the gene matches: 12. CDR1 and CDR2 (germline): MNHEY, SMNVEV (reference sequence). The CDR3 is 15 amino acids.